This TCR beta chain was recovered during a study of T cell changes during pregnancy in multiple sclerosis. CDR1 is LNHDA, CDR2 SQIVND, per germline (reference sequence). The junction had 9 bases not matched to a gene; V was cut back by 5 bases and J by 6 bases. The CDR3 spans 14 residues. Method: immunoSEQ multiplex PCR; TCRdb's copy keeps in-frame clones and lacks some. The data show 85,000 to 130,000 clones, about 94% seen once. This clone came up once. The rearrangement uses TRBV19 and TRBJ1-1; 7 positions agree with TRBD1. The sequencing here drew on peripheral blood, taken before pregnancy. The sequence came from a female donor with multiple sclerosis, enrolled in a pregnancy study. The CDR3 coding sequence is TGTGCCAGTAGTGCCCAGGACAGGACCCCTGAAGCTTTCTTT. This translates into CASSAQDRTPEAFF.